This T cell receptor (beta chain) was observed in a study of control samples from healthy donors and cancer patients. The V end lost 0 bases, the J end lost 7 bases, and 9 bases lay between the germline ends. CDR1 and CDR2 from the germline V gene are LGHNA and YSLEER. This CDR3 has 13 amino acids. Profiled with immunoSEQ multiplex PCR; TCRdb holds only in-frame clones, not every one. The table records fewer than 70,000 clones, roughly 94% of them present only once. The receptor's source is a man aged 25-45 years in good health. V is TRBV4-3 and J is TRBJ1-2; D is uncertain. Material for sequencing was blood. The CDR3, as DNA: TGCGCCAGCAGCCAAGATAGGAGGGCTGGCTACACCTTC. It codes for CASSQDRRAGYTF.